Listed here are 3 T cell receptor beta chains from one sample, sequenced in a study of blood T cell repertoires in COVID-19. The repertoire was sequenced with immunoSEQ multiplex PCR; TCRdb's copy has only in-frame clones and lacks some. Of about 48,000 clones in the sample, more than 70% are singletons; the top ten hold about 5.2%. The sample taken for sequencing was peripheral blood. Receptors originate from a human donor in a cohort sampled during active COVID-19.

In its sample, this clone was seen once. CDR3 protein: CASSVASVQGIIGNTIYF. CDR3 nucleotides: TGTGCCAGCAGCGTAGCCTCAGTACAGGGAATCATAGGAAACACCATATATTTT. The chain carries TRBV9 and TRBJ1-3, with D maybe TRBD1 (6 bases). The CDR3 is 18 amino acids. CDR1 is SGDLS and CDR2 is YYNGEE in the germline V gene. The V end lost 0 bases, the J end lost 4 bases, and 20 bases lay between the germline ends.

This chain's CDR3 is CASSHVQGKTQYF. The CDR3 nucleotides are TGTGCCAGCAGTCACGTGCAGGGAAAGACCCAGTACTTC. This rearrangement joins TRBV6-2 or TRBV6-3 to TRBJ2-5, with D possibly matching TRBD1 (5 bases). Germline V CDR1 and CDR2: MNHEY, SVGEGT. Between the trimmed V and J ends, which lost 5 bases and 6 bases, there was a span of 13 bases. This CDR3 has 13 amino acids.

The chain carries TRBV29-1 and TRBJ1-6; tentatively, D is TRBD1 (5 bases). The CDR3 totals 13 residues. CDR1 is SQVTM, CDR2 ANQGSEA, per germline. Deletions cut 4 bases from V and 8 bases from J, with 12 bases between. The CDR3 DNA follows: TGCAGCGTTGGGTCAGGAGGGGATTCACCCCTCCACTTT. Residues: CSVGSGGDSPLHF.